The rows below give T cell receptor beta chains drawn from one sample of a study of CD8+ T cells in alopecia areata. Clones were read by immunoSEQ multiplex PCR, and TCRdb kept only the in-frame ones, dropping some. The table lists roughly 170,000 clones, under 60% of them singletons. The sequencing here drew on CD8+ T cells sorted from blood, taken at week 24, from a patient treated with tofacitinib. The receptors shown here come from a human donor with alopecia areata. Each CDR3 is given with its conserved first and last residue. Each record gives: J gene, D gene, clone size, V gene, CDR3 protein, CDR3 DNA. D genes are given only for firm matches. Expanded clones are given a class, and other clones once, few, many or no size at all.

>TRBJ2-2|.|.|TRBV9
CASSSPYLSGTAANTGELFF
TGTGCCAGCAGCTCCCCATATTTGTCCGGGACGGCAGCGAACACCGGGGAGCTGTTTTTT
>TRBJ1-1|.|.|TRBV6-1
CASNRGRRTEAFF
TGTGCCAGCAACCGGGGGCGTCGTACTGAAGCTTTCTTT
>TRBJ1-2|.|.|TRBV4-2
CASSPNGPGAKDFNMGYTF
TGTGCCAGCAGCCCCAACGGGCCGGGGGCGAAAGACTTTAATATGGGCTACACCTTC
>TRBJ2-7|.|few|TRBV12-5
CASGLVQGGSFYEQYF
TGTGCTAGTGGTTTGGTACAAGGGGGGTCGTTCTACGAGCAGTACTTC
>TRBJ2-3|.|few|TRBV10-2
CASSEYGRTDTQYF
TGCGCCAGCAGTGAGTACGGGCGCACAGATACGCAGTATTTT
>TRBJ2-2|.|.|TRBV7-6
CASSLVVNTGELFF
TGTGCCAGCAGCTTAGTGGTGAACACCGGGGAGCTGTTTTTT
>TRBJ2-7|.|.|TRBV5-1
CASSLDLSYEQYF
TGCGCCAGCAGCTTGGACCTTTCCTACGAGCAGTACTTC
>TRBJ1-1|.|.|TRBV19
CGTGLAFF
TGTGGTACAGGGCTTGCTTTCTTT
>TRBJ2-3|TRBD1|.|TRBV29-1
CSVEKRQGNTDTQYF
TGCAGCGTTGAAAAAAGACAGGGGAACACAGATACGCAGTATTTT
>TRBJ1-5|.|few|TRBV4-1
CASSLKAGETSNQPQHF
TGCGCCAGCAGCCTTAAAGCAGGGGAAACGAGCAATCAGCCCCAGCATTTT
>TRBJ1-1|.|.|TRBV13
CASSQGRQGLTEAFF
TGTGCCAGCAGCCAGGGGCGGCAGGGCCTTACTGAAGCTTTCTTT
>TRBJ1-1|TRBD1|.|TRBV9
CASSGQGAGTEAFF
TGTGCCAGCAGCGGACAGGGGGCAGGCACTGAAGCTTTCTTT
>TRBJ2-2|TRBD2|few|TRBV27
CASSFVGGGVSGELFF
TGTGCCAGCAGTTTTGTTGGCGGGGGGGTGAGCGGGGAGCTGTTTTTT
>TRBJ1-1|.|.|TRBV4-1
CASSQGKEMNTEAFF
TGCGCCAGCAGCCAGGGGAAGGAAATGAACACTGAAGCTTTCTTT
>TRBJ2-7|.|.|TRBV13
CASSLAAGNYEQYF
TGTGCCAGCAGCTTAGCCGCCGGGAACTACGAGCAGTACTTC
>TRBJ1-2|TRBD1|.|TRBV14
CASSQETGGFDGYTF
TGTGCCAGCAGCCAAGAGACAGGGGGTTTTGATGGCTACACCTTC